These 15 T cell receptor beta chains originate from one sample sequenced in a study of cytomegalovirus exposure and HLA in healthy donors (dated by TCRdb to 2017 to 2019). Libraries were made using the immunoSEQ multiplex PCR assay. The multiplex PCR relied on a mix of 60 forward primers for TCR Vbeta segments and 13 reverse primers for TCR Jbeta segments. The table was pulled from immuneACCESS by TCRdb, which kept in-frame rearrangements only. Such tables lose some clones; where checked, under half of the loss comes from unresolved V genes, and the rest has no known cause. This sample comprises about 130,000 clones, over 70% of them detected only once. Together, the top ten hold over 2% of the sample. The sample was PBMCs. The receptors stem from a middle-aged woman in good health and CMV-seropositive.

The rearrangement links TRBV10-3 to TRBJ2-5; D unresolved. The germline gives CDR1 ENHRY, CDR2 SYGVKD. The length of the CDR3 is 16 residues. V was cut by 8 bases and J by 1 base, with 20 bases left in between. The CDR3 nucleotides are TGTGCCATCCTCTTTATATGCTCCAGTCCCCAAGAGACCCAGTACTTC. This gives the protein CAILFICSSPQETQYF.

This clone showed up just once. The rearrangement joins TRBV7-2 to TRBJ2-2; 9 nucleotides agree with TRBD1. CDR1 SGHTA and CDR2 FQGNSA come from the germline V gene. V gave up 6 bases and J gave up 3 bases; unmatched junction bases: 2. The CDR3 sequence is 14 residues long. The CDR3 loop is CASRRTGDTGELFF. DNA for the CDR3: TGTGCCAGCAGGAGGACAGGGGACACCGGGGAGCTGTTTTTT.

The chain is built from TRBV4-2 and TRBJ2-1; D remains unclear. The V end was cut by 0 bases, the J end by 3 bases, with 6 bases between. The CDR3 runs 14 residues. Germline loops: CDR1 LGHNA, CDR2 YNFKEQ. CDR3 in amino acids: CASSQEEIYNEQFF. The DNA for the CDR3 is TGTGCCAGCAGCCAAGAAGAGATCTACAATGAGCAGTTCTTC.

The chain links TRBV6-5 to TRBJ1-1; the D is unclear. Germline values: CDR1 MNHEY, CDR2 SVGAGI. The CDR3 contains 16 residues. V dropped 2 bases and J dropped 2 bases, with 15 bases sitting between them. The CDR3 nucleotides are TGTGCCAGCAGTTACCAGCGAGAGGTGATAAACACTGAAGCTTTCTTT. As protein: CASSYQREVINTEAFF.

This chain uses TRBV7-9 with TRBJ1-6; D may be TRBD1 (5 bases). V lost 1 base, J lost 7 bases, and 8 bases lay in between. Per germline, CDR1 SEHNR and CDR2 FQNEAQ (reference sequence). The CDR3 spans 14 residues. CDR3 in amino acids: CASSLEGVNSPLHF. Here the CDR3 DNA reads TGTGCCAGCAGCTTAGAAGGGGTGAATTCACCCCTCCACTTT.

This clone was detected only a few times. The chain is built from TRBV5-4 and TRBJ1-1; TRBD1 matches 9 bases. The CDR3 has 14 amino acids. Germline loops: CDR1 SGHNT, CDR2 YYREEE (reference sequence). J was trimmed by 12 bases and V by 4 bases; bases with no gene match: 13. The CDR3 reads CASSLGGQGSQTFF. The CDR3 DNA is TGTGCCAGCAGCCTGGGGGGACAGGGATCTCAAACTTTCTTT. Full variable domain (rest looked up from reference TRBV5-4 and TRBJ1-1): ETGVTQSPTHLIKTRGQQVTLRCSSQSGHNTVSWYQQALGQGPQFIFQYYREEENGRGNFPPRFSGLQFPNYSSELNVNALELDDSALYLCASSLGGQGSQTFFGQGTRLTVV.

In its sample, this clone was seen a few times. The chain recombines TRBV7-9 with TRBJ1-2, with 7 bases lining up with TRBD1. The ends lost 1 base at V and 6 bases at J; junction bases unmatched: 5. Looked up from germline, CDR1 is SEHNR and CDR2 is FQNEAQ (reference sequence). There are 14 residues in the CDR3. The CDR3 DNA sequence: TGTGCCAGCAGCTTAGGACAGGGATTCGATGGCTACACCTTC. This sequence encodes CASSLGQGFDGYTF.

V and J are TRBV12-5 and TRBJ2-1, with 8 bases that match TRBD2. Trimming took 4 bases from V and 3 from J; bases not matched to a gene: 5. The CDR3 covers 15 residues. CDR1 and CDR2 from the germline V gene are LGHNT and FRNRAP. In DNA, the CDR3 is TGTGCTAGTGGTTCCGGGAGGGTGGACTACAATGAGCAGTTCTTC. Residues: CASGSGRVDYNEQFF.

Here the CDR3 DNA reads TGTGCCAGCAGCTTAGGGAGCACGAACACTGAAGCTTTCTTT. This encodes CASSLGSTNTEAFF. The rearrangement links TRBV7-2 to TRBJ1-1; D remains unclear. There are 14 residues in the CDR3. In germline, CDR1 is SGHTA, CDR2 FQGNSA. V lost 1 base to trimming and J lost 1 base, with 7 bases between them.

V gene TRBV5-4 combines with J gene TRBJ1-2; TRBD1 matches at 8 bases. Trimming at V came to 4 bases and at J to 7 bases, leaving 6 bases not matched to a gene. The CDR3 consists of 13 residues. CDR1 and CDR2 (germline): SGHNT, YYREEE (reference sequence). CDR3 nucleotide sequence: TGTGCCAGCAGCCAGGACAGGGATCTTGGCTACACCTTC. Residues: CASSQDRDLGYTF.

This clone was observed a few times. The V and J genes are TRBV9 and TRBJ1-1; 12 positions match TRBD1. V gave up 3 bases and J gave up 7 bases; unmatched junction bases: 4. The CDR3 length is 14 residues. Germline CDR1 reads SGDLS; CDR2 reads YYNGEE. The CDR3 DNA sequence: TGTGCCAGCAGCGGAGGGACAGGGGGCGGTGAAGCTTTCTTT. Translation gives CASSGGTGGGEAFF. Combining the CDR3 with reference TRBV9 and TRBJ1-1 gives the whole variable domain DSGVTQTPKHLITATGQRVTLRCSPRSGDLSVYWYQQSLDQGLQFLIQYYNGEERAKGNILERFSAQQFPDLHSELNLSSLELGDSALYFCASSGGTGGGEAFFGQGTRLTVV.

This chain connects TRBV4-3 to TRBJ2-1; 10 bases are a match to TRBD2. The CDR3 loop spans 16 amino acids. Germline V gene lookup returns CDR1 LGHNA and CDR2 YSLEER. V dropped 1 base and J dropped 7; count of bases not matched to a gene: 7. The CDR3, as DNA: TGCGCCAGCAGCCAAGTGTTGGGACTAGCGACTAATGAGCAGTTCTTC. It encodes CASSQVLGLATNEQFF.

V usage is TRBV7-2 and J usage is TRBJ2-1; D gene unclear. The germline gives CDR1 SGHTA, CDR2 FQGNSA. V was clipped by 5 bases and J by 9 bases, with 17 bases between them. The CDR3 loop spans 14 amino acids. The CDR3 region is CASSKRLIYPEQFF. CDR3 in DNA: TGTGCCAGCAGCAAGCGTCTGATTTACCCTGAGCAGTTCTTC.

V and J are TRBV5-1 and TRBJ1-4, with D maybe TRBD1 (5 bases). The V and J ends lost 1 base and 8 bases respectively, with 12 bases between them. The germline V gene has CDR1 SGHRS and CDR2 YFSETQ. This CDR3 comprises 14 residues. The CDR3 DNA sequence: TGCGCCAGCAGCTTGAACGGGGGGAGCGAAAAACTGTTTTTT. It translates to CASSLNGGSEKLFF.

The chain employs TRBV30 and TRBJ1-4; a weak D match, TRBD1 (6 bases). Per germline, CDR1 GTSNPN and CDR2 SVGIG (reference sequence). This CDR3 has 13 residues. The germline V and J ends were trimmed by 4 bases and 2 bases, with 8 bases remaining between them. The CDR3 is CAWNGQTNEKLFF. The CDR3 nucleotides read TGTGCCTGGAATGGACAGACTAATGAAAAACTGTTTTTT.